Sequencing of this TCR beta chain was carried out in a study of early T cells in non-severe SARS-CoV-2 infection. At the level of the study: Bulk RNA isolated from unsorted whole blood underwent sequencing; chains were not paired. Notes on the study in general: Private and CD4 specificities were missed by VDJdb matching, skewed to anti-spike CD8.

Unique molecular identifiers were added to individual cDNA molecules. TCRdb fed the 5' RACE reads into MiXCR, producing one record per CDR3 protein. The table has tens of thousands of distinct CDR3 sequences, approximately 4.4% seen once; the top ten hold just under 8%. This clonotype was observed many times. As yet, its antigen is unknown. V lost 5 bases, J lost 7 bases, and 11 bases stayed unmatched. The CDR3 sequence is 15 residues long. Germline V gene sequence: CDR1 SQVTM, CDR2 ANQGSEA. The rearrangement joins TRBV29-1 to TRBJ2-1; 10 positions agree with TRBD1. Sequenced input: whole blood. This TCR derives from an adult who was a healthcare worker with PCR-confirmed SARS-CoV-2 infection or an uninfected control (not recorded which). The CDR3 bases are TGCAGCGTTCGATCAGAGGACAGGGGGTATAATGAGCAGTTCTTC. Translation: CSVRSEDRGYNEQFF.